Listed here are 5 T cell receptor beta chains from one sample, sequenced in a study of CXCR3-negative and CXCR3-positive naive CD8 T cells. For these TCRs, the target antigens are not known. Whole-study results and caveats: For CXCR3-positive naive cells, TRB CDR3s were more hydrophobic than those of CXCR3-negative naive cells.

UMI labels and 5' RACE were used to prepare the TRB cDNA libraries. From its re-call of the 5' RACE reads, TCRdb lists each CDR3 protein once, without DNA. Its table lists 85,000 to 130,000 distinct CDR3 sequences. Sequencing input: naive CXCR3+ CD8+ T cells from blood. Indicated subset: CD45RO-CCR7+CD27+CD95- naive CD8+ T cells expressing CXCR3 (TNR3+). Receptors were obtained from a human donor in good health. Some clones in this sample may be carry-over from other donors' samples.

This chain connects TRBV20-1 to TRBJ1-1; the D call of TRBD1 rests on TCRdb alone, since no DNA is present to check it. The length of the CDR3 is 18 residues. Germline V CDR1 and CDR2: DFQATT, SNEGSKA (reference sequence). The CDR3 region is CSASAPWQVKFENTEAFF.

V usage is TRBV29-1 and J usage is TRBJ2-1. The germline CDR1 and CDR2 sequences are SQVTM and ANQGSEA. The CDR3 runs to 13 residues. The CDR3 spells CSVDSRTDNEQFF.

The gene calls are TRBV30 and TRBJ2-7; TCRdb's D call, TRBD1, is unchecked because there is no DNA. Looked up from germline, CDR1 is GTSNPN and CDR2 is SVGIG (reference sequence). This CDR3 contains 12 residues. The CDR3 reads CAWSVGTGGQDF. The variable domain in full, with the rest retrieved from reference TRBV30 and TRBJ2-7, is SQTIHQWPATLVQPVGSPLSLECTVEGTSNPNLYWYRQAAGRGLQLLFYSVGIGQISSEVPQNLSASRPQDRQFILSSKKLLLSDSGFYLCAWSVGTGGQDFGPGTRLTVT.

This chain joins TRBV6-2 or TRBV6-3 and TRBJ1-1; TCRdb lists TRBD1, though no DNA is available to test this call. CDR1 and CDR2 (germline): MNHEY, SVGEGT. This CDR3 region has 13 residues. CDR3 residues: CASNLQEYTEAFF.

The CDR3 loop is CASSPSTGELFF. This chain links TRBV13 with TRBJ2-2. Germline CDR1 reads PRHDT; CDR2 reads FYEKMQ (reference sequence). This CDR3 spans 12 amino acids.